Following are 29 T cell receptor beta chains from one sample sequenced in a study of blood T cells in healthy people across ages. With a J-beta primer mix and a sample-barcoded 5' primer, a second PCR ran about 6 to 11 cycles. TCRdb re-called the 5' RACE reads through MiXCR, storing one row per CDR3 protein. The sample records some 1 million distinct CDR3 sequences, roughly 45% being singletons. The sequenced sample consisted of blood. These receptors all come from a woman aged 55 to 70 in good health.

This chain joins TRBV29-1 and TRBJ2-7, with TRBD1 matching 9 bases. This CDR3 has 13 amino acids. V was pared by 7 bases and J by 3 bases, with 7 bases of the junction left unmatched. Germline-derived CDR1 and CDR2 are SQVTM and ANQGSEA. The CDR3 sequence is CSGAEGQGYEQYF. The CDR3, as DNA: TGCAGCGGTGCGGAGGGACAGGGCTACGAGCAGTACTTC.

The chain joins TRBV4-2 to TRBJ1-6, with TRBD1 matching 10 bases. Germline CDR1 LGHNA, CDR2 YNFKEQ. This CDR3 has 17 amino acids. Trimming took 2 bases from V and 9 from J; bases not matched to a gene: 10. The CDR3 sequence is CASSQIKGQGEVSPLHF. The DNA of the CDR3 is TGTGCCAGCAGCCAAATTAAAGGACAGGGGGAAGTTTCACCCCTCCACTTT.

This clonotype turned up a few times. V and J are TRBV27 and TRBJ2-7; the match to TRBD2 covers 14 bases. The CDR3 is 16 residues long. The V and J ends lost 4 bases and 7 bases, in that order; junction bases with no gene match: 9. Per the germline V gene, CDR1 is MNHEY and CDR2 is SMNVEV (reference sequence). The CDR3: CASSSPTSGGANEQYF. The CDR3 DNA sequence: TGTGCCAGCAGTTCCCCGACTAGCGGGGGGGCTAATGAGCAGTACTTC.

This clonotype was detected a few times. This chain joins TRBV27 and TRBJ1-6; D perhaps matches TRBD1 (6 bases). CDR3 length: 14 residues. Trimming stripped 2 bases from V and 8 bases from J, with 10 bases between. The germline V gene has CDR1 MNHEY and CDR2 SMNVEV (reference sequence). CDR3 sequence reads: CASSLGGSHSPLHF. The CDR3 DNA follows: TGTGCCAGCAGTTTAGGGGGCAGTCATTCACCCCTCCACTTT.

Worth noting for this clonotype: The junction shows a germline mismatch at one end, possibly a read error. CDR3 bases: TGTGCCAGCAGCGGACAGGGCCAAGAGACCCTGTACTTC. Protein product: CASSGQGQETLYF. The chain employs TRBV12-3 or TRBV12-4 and TRBJ2-5; the match to TRBD1 covers 8 bases. The CDR3 runs 13 residues.

The chain carries TRBV7-9 and TRBJ1-1; perhaps TRBD1 as D (5 bases). The germline V and J ends were trimmed by 5 bases and 7 bases, with 11 bases remaining between them. Germline CDR1 reads SEHNR; CDR2 reads FQNEAQ (reference sequence). The CDR3 is 12 residues long. In DNA, the CDR3 is TGTGCCAGCAGCCCCCGCGGGGGTGAAGCTTTCTTT. This translates into CASSPRGGEAFF.

This clonotype was found many times. The chain carries TRBV12-3 or TRBV12-4 and TRBJ1-5; tentative D call: TRBD1 (6 bases). This CDR3 has 14 residues. Trimming cost V 6 bases and J 3 bases, with 12 bases left between them. CDR3 amino acids: CASSPQGDNQPQHF. The CDR3 bases are TGTGCCAGCAGCCCACAGGGCGACAATCAGCCCCAGCATTTT.

The genes are TRBV6-5 and TRBJ1-6, with 11 bases identical to TRBD1. V lost 6 bases, J lost 10 bases, and 5 bases stayed unmatched. Germline V lookup: CDR1 MNHEY, CDR2 SVGAGI. The length of the CDR3 is 14 residues. CDR3 region: CASRSGTGGSPLHF. The CDR3 DNA reads TGTGCCAGCAGGTCCGGGACAGGGGGATCACCCCTCCACTTT.

In the case of this clonotype: As the CDR3 is not closed by the conserved phenylalanine or tryptophan, this likely results from a read error. The chain uses TRBV5-1 and TRBJ2-7; the D is unclear. Judging by the DNA end, TRBJ2-5 fits better; the J call may be wrong. The V gene's germline CDR1 is SGHRS and CDR2 YFSETQ. This CDR3 is built from 14 residues. CDR3 protein: CASSLASSEETQYL. In nucleotides, the CDR3 is TGCGCCAGCAGCTTGGCCAGCTCGGAAGAGACCCAGTACTTA.

The chain uses TRBV7-9 and TRBJ2-7, with D possibly matching TRBD1 (6 bases). Germline CDR1 SEHNR, CDR2 FQNEAQ (reference sequence). V was clipped by 1 base and J by 5 bases, with 18 bases between them. The CDR3 has 16 residues. CDR3 nucleotides: TGTGCCAGCAGCTTAGTCGATTACAGGGCACCCCACGAGCAGTACTTC. Protein product: CASSLVDYRAPHEQYF.

The rearrangement joins TRBV27 to TRBJ2-1; TRBD2 aligns across 15 bases. Germline V gives CDR1 MNHEY, CDR2 SMNVEV (reference sequence). The J segment lost 6 bases and the V segment lost 5 bases, leaving 11 bases of the junction unmatched. This CDR3 is built from 18 residues. The CDR3 region has the DNA TGTGCCAGCAGTCGGACTAGCGGGAGGGCCCCTATGGGCAATGAGCAGTTCTTC. Residues: CASSRTSGRAPMGNEQFF.

This clonotype was found a few times. This rearrangement joins TRBV20-1 to TRBJ2-7; no reliable D call. This CDR3 spans 13 amino acids. V was trimmed by 3 bases and J by 0 bases, leaving 9 bases between them. The germline gives CDR1 DFQATT, CDR2 SNEGSKA (reference sequence). As DNA, the CDR3 is TGCAGTGCTAGCGTCACGGGCTCCTACGAGCAGTACTTC. It codes for CSASVTGSYEQYF.

This clonotype was observed a handful of times. The chain has TRBV6-4 and TRBJ2-1, with 11 nucleotides matching TRBD2. This CDR3 comprises 19 residues. Germline lookup yields CDR1 MRHNA and CDR2 SNTAGT. V dropped 5 bases and J dropped 1; count of bases not matched to a gene: 13. The CDR3 nucleotides read TGTGCCAGCAGTCTTCCAGGGACTAGCGGCCTATCTTCCTACAATGAGCAGTTCTTC. Protein sequence: CASSLPGTSGLSSYNEQFF.

The chain joins TRBV29-1 to TRBJ2-1, with TRBD1 matching 11 bases. Germline V gene data show CDR1 as SQVTM and CDR2 as ANQGSEA. V lost 4 bases to trimming and J lost 13 bases; unmatched junction nucleotides: 15. This CDR3 has 15 residues. The CDR3 region has the DNA TGCAGCGTTGCGAGGGACAGGGGGTTTACAGAGACCCAGTTCTTC. It specifies CSVARDRGFTETQFF.

This chain uses TRBV14 with TRBJ2-1, with D unclear. Germline CDR1 SGHDN, CDR2 FVKESK. This CDR3 is 12 amino acids long. V was pared by 1 base and J by 9 bases, with 7 bases between. CDR3 sequence (DNA): TGTGCCAGCAGCCAAGTCCTGGGTGAGCAGTTCTTC. Residues: CASSQVLGEQFF. Full variable domain (remainder filled in from reference TRBV14 and TRBJ2-1): EAGVTQFPSHSVIEKGQTVTLRCDPISGHDNLYWYRRVMGKEIKFLLHFVKESKQDESGMPNNRFLAERTGGTYSTLKVQPAELEDSGVYFCASSQVLGEQFFGPGTRLTVL.

This chain connects TRBV9 to TRBJ2-1; D is perhaps TRBD1 (6 bases). With 3 bases removed from V and 5 bases from J, the gap between germline ends came to 15 bases. Germline CDR1 is SGDLS and CDR2 is YYNGEE. The CDR3 sequence is 15 residues long. CDR3 protein: CASSAIVGANNEQFF. Here the CDR3 DNA reads TGTGCCAGCAGCGCCATAGTGGGGGCGAACAATGAGCAGTTCTTC.

This clonotype was found once. The chain combines TRBV5-4 with TRBJ2-5; TRBD1 matches 9 bases. Losses at the gene ends were 4 bases for V and 5 bases for J; bases not matched to a gene: 9. The CDR3 is made up of 15 amino acids. The germline gives CDR1 SGHNT, CDR2 YYREEE (reference sequence). The CDR3 nucleotides read TGTGCCAGCAGCGGACGGACAGGGGTCGGGGAGACCCAGTACTTC. The encoded protein is CASSGRTGVGETQYF. The whole variable domain, remainder taken from reference TRBV5-4 and TRBJ2-5, is ETGVTQSPTHLIKTRGQQVTLRCSSQSGHNTVSWYQQALGQGPQFIFQYYREEENGRGNFPPRFSGLQFPNYSSELNVNALELDDSALYLCASSGRTGVGETQYFGPGTRLLVL.

The genes are TRBV12-3 or TRBV12-4 and TRBJ1-5; D is unresolved. The CDR3 is 15 amino acids. The ends were cut back, 6 bases at V and 11 bases at J, with 23 bases in the middle. As DNA, the CDR3 is TGTGCCAGCAGCCCCCTCGAGGGCCGGGTCTCGGCCCAGCATTTT. Translating gives CASSPLEGRVSAQHF.

The chain carries TRBV2 and TRBJ2-1, with D unresolved. CDR3 size: 16 residues. V lost 3 bases and J lost 0, with 12 bases in between. The germline V gene encodes CDR1 SNHLY and CDR2 FYNNEI. The DNA of the CDR3 is TGTGCCAGCAGTGAGCGCCAGCGCATCTCCTACAATGAGCAGTTCTTC. Translating it yields CASSERQRISYNEQFF.

As DNA, the CDR3 is TGTGCCAGCAGTCCGCCGGAGGGCGCGGGGGAGACCCAGTACTTC. Amino acids: CASSPPEGAGETQYF. This sequence joins TRBV27 and TRBJ2-7, with D possibly TRBD2 on 6 matching bases. TRBJ2-5 explains the end of the DNA better; the J call may be wrong. CDR3 size: 15 residues. In germline, CDR1 is MNHEY, CDR2 SMNVEV (reference sequence).

V gene TRBV5-1 combines with J gene TRBJ2-7; 11 bases are a match to TRBD1. V gave up 0 bases and J gave up 3 bases; unmatched junction bases: 2. Germline V gene lookup returns CDR1 SGHRS and CDR2 YFSETQ. The CDR3 has 15 amino acids. The CDR3 reads CASSLEGTGGYEQYF. DNA of the CDR3: TGCGCCAGCAGCTTGGAGGGGACAGGGGGCTACGAGCAGTACTTC.

The chain employs TRBV5-1 and TRBJ1-2; tentatively, D is TRBD1 (6 bases). Trimming pared 4 bases from V and 5 bases from J, leaving 15 bases between. Germline-derived CDR1 and CDR2 are SGHRS and YFSETQ. The CDR3 consists of 14 residues. The DNA of the CDR3 is TGCGCCAGCAGCCTGGACGGGACACCTTATGGCTACACCTTC. It specifies CASSLDGTPYGYTF.

The rearrangement links TRBV7-9 to TRBJ2-7, with 7 bases fitting TRBD2. Germline loops: CDR1 SEHNR, CDR2 FQNEAQ (reference sequence). The CDR3 runs to 14 residues. V trimming: 5 bases; J trimming: 2 bases; junction bases outside the gene matches: 6. This chain's CDR3 is CASSAASGAYEQYF. The CDR3 region has the DNA TGTGCCAGCAGCGCAGCTAGCGGTGCCTACGAGCAGTACTTC.

V and J are TRBV6-5 and TRBJ2-5, with TRBD2 matching 7 bases. Gene TRBJ2-7 matches the end of the DNA better, so the J call may be wrong. CDR1 MNHEY and CDR2 SVGAGI come from the germline V gene. The CDR3 sequence is 14 residues long. The CDR3 protein is CASSLRAGVSEQYF. The CDR3 region has the DNA TGTGCCAGCAGCCTCCGCGCGGGAGTCTCCGAGCAGTACTTC.

The gene calls are TRBV20-1 and TRBJ1-1; a weak D match, TRBD1 (6 bases). This CDR3 is built from 13 residues. CDR1 is DFQATT, CDR2 SNEGSKA, per germline (reference sequence). CDR3 nucleotide sequence: TGCAGAGCGATAACAGGGAAAGGGACTAAAGCTTTCTTT. It codes for CRAITGKGTKAFF.

The chain has TRBV15 and TRBJ1-2; D not certain. Germline V gene data show CDR1 as LNHNV and CDR2 as YYDKDF (reference sequence). Deletions cut 2 bases from V and 3 bases from J, with 13 bases between. The CDR3 covers 15 residues. The CDR3, as DNA: TGTGCCACCAGCAGAATCAGTCCCTCTTACTATGGCTACACCTTC. Residues: CATSRISPSYYGYTF.

The chain employs TRBV4-1 and TRBJ2-1, with 13 bases identical to TRBD2. CDR3 length: 19 amino acids. From germline, CDR1 is MGHRA and CDR2 YSYEKL. Losses at the gene ends were 6 bases for V and 0 bases for J; bases not matched to a gene: 11. The CDR3 DNA reads TGCGCCAGCAGACTAGGACTAGCGGGGGACCTAAGCTCCTACAATGAGCAGTTCTTC. This sequence encodes CASRLGLAGDLSSYNEQFF.

In this sample, this clonotype turned up a few times. The J gene is TRBJ2-6, the V gene TRBV6-5; no reliable D call. V lost 7 bases and J 1 base, leaving 11 bases between the germline ends. The CDR3 has 15 residues. Germline V lookup: CDR1 MNHEY, CDR2 SVGAGI. The CDR3 protein is CASTLFLSGANVLTF. DNA of the CDR3: TGTGCCAGCACTCTATTCCTGTCTGGGGCCAACGTCCTGACTTTC.

This chain uses TRBV2 with TRBJ2-4; D is ambiguous. This CDR3 comprises 15 residues. CDR1 is SNHLY, CDR2 FYNNEI, per germline. Trimming stripped 1 base from V and 0 bases from J, with 7 bases between. CDR3 sequence: CASSEESLAKNIQYF. CDR3 sequence (DNA): TGTGCCAGCAGTGAAGAGTCTCTAGCCAAAAACATTCAGTACTTC.